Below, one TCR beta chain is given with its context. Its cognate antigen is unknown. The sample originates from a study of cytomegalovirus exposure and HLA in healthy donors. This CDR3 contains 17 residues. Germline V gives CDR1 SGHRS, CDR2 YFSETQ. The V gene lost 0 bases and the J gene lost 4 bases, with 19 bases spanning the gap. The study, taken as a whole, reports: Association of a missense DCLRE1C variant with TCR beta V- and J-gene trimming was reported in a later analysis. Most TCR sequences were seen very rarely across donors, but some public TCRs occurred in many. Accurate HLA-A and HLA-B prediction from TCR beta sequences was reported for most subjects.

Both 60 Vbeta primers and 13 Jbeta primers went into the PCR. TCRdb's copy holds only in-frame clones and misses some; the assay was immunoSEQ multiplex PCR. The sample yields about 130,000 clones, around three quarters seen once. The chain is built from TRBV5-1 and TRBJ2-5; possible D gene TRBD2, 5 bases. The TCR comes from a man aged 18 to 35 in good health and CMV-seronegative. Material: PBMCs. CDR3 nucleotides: TGCGCCAGCAGCTTGGTGACTAATAGGGCCGGAGGAGAGACCCAGTACTTC. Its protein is CASSLVTNRAGGETQYF.